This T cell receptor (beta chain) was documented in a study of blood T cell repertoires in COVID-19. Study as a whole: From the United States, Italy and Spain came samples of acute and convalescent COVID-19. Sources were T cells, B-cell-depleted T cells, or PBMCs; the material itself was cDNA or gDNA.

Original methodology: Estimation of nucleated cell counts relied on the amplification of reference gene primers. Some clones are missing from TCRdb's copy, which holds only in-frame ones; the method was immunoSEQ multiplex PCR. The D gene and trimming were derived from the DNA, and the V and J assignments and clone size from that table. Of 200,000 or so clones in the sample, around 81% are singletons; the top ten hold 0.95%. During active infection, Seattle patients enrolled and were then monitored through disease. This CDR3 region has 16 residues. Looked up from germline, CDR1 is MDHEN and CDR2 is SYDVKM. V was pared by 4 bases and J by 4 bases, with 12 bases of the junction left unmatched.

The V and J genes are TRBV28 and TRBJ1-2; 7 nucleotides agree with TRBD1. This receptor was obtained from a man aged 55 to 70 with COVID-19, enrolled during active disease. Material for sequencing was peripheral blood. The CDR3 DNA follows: TGTGCCAGCAGTTCGTGGGTCGAAGGGGGCGCCTATGGCTACACCTTC. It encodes CASSSWVEGGAYGYTF.